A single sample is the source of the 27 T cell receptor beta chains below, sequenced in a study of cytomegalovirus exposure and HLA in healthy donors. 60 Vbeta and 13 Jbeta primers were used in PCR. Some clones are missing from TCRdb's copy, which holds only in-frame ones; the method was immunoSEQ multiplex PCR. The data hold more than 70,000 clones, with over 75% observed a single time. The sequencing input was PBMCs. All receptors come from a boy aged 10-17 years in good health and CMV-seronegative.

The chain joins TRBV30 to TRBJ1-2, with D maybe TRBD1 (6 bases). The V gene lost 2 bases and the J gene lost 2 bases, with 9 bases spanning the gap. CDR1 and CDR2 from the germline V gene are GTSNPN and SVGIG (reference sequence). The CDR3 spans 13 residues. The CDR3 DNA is TGTGCCTGGAGTCTCGACAGGAACTATGGCTACACCTTC. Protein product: CAWSLDRNYGYTF.

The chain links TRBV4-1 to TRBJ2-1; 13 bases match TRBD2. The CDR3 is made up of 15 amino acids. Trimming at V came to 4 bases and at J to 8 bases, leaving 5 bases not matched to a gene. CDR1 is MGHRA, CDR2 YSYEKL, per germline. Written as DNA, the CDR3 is TGCGCCAGCAGCCCACTAGCGGGGGGGCGTGATGAGCAGTTCTTC. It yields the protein CASSPLAGGRDEQFF.

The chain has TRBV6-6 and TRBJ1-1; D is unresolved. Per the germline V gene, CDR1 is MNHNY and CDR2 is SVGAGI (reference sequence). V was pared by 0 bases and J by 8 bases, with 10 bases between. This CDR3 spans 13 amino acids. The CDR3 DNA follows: TGTGCCAGCAGTTACTCGGTCGAACAGGAAGCTTTCTTT. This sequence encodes CASSYSVEQEAFF.

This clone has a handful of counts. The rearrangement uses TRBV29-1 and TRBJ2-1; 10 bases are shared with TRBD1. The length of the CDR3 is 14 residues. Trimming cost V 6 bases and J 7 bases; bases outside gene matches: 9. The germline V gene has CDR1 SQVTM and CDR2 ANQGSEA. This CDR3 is CSVGGQGVTNEQFF. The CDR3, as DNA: TGCAGCGTCGGCGGACAGGGGGTGACAAATGAGCAGTTCTTC.

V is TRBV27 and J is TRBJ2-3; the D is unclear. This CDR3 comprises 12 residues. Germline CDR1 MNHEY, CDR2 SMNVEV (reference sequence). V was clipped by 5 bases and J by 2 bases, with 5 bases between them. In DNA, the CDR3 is TGTGCCAGCAGTCCTTCCACAGATACGCAGTATTTT. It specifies CASSPSTDTQYF.

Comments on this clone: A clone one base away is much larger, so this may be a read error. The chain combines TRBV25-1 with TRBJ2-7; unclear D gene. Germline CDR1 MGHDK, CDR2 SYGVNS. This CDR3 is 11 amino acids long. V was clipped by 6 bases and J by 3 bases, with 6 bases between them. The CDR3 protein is CASSLFYEQYF. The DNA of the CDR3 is TGTGCCAGCAGCCTCTTCTACGAGCAGTACTTC.

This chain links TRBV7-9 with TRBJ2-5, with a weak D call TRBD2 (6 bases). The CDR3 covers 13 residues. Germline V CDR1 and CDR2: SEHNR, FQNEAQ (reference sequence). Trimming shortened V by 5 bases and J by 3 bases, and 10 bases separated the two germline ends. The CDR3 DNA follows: TGTGCCAGCAGCCGTCCGGGGGAAGAGACCCAGTACTTC. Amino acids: CASSRPGEETQYF.

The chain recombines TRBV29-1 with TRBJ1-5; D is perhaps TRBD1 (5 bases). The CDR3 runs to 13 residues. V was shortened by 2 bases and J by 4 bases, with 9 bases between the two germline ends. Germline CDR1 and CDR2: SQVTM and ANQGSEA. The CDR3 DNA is TGCAGCGTTGAAACGGGGGAGAATCAGCCCCAGCATTTT. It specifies CSVETGENQPQHF.

The CDR3 sequence: CASSLGGRGETQYF. The CDR3 DNA reads as TGTGCCAGCAGCTTAGGGGGGAGGGGGGAGACCCAGTACTTC. The chain links TRBV5-4 to TRBJ2-5; possible D gene TRBD2, 7 bases. V gave up 2 bases and J gave up 5 bases, with 13 bases separating them. CDR1 SGHNT and CDR2 YYREEE come from the germline V gene (reference sequence). The CDR3 covers 14 residues.

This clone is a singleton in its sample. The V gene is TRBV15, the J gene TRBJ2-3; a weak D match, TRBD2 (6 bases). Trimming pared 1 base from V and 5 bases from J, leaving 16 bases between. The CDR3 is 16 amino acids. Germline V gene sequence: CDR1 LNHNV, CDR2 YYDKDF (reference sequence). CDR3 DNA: TGTGCCACCAGCAGAGTCGAGAGACTCGGGGGAGATACGCAGTATTTT. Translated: CATSRVERLGGDTQYF. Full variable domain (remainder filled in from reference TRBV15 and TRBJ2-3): DAMVIQNPRYQVTQFGKPVTLSCSQTLNHNVMYWYQQKSSQAPKLLFHYYDKDFNNEADTPDNFQSRRPNTSFCFLDIRSPGLGDTAMYLCATSRVERLGGDTQYFGPGTRLTVL.

Written as DNA, the CDR3 is TGCAGCGTTTACCCCCTACCGGGACAGATCTACAATGAGCAGTTCTTC. It is translated as CSVYPLPGQIYNEQFF. V gene TRBV29-1 combines with J gene TRBJ2-1; TRBD1 matches 7 bases. The CDR3 is 16 residues long. J was trimmed by 3 bases and V by 5 bases; bases with no gene match: 13. The germline CDR1 and CDR2 sequences are SQVTM and ANQGSEA.

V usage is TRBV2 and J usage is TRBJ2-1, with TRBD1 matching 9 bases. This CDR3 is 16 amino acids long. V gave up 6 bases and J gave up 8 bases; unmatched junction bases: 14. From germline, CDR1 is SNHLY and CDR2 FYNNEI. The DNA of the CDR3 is TGTGCCAGCAGATACACCCGGGACAGGGTAGTGGATGAGCAGTTCTTC. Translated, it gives CASRYTRDRVVDEQFF.

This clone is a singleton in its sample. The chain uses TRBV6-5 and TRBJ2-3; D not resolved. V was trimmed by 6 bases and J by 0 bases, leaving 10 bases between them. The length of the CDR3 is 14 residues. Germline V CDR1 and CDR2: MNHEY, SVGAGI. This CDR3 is CASSLLRSTDTQYF. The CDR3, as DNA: TGTGCCAGCAGCCTCCTCAGGAGCACAGATACGCAGTATTTT.

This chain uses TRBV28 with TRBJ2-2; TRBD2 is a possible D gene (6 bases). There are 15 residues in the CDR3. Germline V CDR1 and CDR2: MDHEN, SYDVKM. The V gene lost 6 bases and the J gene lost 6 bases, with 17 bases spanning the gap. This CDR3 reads CASSGGVRKAGELFF. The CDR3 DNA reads TGTGCCAGCAGCGGAGGGGTCAGGAAGGCCGGGGAGCTGTTTTTT.

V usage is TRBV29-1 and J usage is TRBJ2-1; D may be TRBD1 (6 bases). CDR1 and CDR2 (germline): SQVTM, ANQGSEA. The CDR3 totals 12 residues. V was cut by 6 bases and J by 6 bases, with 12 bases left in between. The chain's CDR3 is CSVAGTINEQFF. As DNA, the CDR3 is TGCAGCGTAGCCGGGACAATCAATGAGCAGTTCTTC.

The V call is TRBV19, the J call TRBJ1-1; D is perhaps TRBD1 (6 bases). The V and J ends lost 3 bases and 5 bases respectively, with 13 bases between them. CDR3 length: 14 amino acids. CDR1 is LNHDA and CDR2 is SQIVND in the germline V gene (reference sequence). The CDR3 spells CASSMSTGRTEAFF. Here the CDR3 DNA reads TGTGCCAGTAGTATGTCGACAGGTAGGACTGAAGCTTTCTTT.

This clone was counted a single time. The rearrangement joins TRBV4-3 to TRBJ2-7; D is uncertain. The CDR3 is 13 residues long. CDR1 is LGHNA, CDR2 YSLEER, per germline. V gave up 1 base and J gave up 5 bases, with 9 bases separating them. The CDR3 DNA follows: TGCGCCAGCAGCCAAGGAGAGCAGGACGAGCAGTACTTC. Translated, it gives CASSQGEQDEQYF.

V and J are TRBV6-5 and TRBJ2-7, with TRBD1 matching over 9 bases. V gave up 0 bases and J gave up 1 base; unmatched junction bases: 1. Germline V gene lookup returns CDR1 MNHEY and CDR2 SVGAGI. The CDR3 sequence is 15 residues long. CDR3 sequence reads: CASSYSGQGSYEQYF. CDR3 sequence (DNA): TGTGCCAGCAGTTACTCAGGACAGGGGTCCTACGAGCAGTACTTC.

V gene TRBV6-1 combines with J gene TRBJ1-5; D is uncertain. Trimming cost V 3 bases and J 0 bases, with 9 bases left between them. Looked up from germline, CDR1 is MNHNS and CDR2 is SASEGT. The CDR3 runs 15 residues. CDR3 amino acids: CASSEGKYSNQPQHF. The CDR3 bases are TGTGCCAGCAGTGAGGGCAAATATAGCAATCAGCCCCAGCATTTT.

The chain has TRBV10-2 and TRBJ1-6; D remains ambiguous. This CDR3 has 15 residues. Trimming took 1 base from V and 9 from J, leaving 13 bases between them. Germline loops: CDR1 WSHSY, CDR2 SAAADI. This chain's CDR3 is CASSEYGLRGSPLHF. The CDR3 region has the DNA TGCGCCAGCAGTGAGTACGGGTTACGCGGTTCACCCCTCCACTTT.

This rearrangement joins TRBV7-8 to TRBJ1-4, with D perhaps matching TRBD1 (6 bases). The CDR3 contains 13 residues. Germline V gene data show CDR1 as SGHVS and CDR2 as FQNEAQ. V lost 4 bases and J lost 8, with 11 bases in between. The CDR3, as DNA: TGTGCCAGCAGCTCAGGGGTACGGGAAAAACTGTTTTTT. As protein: CASSSGVREKLFF.

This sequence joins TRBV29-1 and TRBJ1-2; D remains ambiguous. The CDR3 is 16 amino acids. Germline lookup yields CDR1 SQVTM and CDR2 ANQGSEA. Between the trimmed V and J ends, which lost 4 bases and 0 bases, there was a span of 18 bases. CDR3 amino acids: CSVAAGPRQANYGYTF. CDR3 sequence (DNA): TGCAGCGTTGCAGCGGGTCCCCGGCAAGCTAACTATGGCTACACCTTC.

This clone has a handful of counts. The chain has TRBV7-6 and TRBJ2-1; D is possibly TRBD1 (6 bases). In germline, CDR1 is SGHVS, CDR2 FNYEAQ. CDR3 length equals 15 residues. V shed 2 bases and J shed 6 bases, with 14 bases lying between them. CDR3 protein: CASSLRRQVSNEQFF. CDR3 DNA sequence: TGTGCCAGCAGCTTACGGAGACAGGTGTCCAATGAGCAGTTCTTC.

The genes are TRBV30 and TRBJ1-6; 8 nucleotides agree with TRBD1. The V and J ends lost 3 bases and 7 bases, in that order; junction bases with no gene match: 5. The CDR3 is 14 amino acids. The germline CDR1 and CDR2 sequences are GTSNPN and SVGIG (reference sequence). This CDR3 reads CAWRADRANSPLHF. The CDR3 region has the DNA TGTGCCTGGAGAGCGGACAGGGCGAATTCACCCCTCCACTTT.

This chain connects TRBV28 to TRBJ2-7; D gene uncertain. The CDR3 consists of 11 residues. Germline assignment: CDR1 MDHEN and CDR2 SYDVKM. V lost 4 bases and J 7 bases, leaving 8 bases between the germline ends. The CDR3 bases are TGTGCCAGCAGTTACCAGTGGGAGCAGTACTTC. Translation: CASSYQWEQYF.

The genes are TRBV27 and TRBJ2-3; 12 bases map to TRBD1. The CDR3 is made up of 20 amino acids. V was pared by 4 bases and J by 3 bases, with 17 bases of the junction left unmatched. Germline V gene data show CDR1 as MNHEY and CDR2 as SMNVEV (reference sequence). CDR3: CASSSLYRDRGQGKTDTQYF. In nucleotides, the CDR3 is TGTGCCAGCAGTTCTCTCTACCGGGACAGGGGGCAAGGGAAAACAGATACGCAGTATTTT.

The CDR3 region has the DNA TGTGCCAGCAGCCTCCGGGGTTCTGATGGCTACACCTTC. As protein: CASSLRGSDGYTF. V is TRBV7-9 and J is TRBJ1-2, with D unclear. V was trimmed by 5 bases and J by 6 bases, leaving 13 bases between them. CDR1 SEHNR and CDR2 FQNEAQ come from the germline V gene (reference sequence). The CDR3 is 13 residues long.